The 25 T cell receptor beta chains below were found in one sample sequenced in a study of beta chain features in type 1 diabetes. The entirety of the isolated RNA underwent reverse transcription, so expressed TCRB transcripts were sequenced. Assay: immunoSEQ multiplex PCR; the TCRdb copy retains only in-frame clones and omits some. The data contain about 900,000 clones, 17% of them singletons. Input material: naive CD4+ T cells from blood. These receptor sequences come from a woman between 18 and 30 years old in good health.

This clone was recorded a few times. This sequence joins TRBV12-2 and TRBJ2-3; the D call TRBD2 from the table was never checked on the DNA. TRBV12-2 is assigned pseudogene status. This CDR3 is 10 amino acids long. CDR3 residues: CARTADTQYF. In nucleotides, the CDR3 is TGTGCAAGAACTGCAGATACGCAGTATTTT.

This clone was detected only a few times. The rearrangement joins TRBV11-2 to TRBJ2-7; D tentatively reads TRBD1 or TRBD2 (5 bases each). This CDR3 region has 15 residues. V was cut by 5 bases and J by 3 bases, with 17 bases left in between. From germline, CDR1 is SGHAT and CDR2 FQNNGV. The CDR3 reads CASSPGNGASYEQYF. CDR3 DNA: TGTGCCAGCAGCCCAGGAAACGGGGCGAGCTACGAGCAGTACTTC.

This clone was seen a handful of times. The chain is built from TRBV29-1 and TRBJ2-3; D is unclear. This CDR3 is 11 amino acids long. V was cut by 6 bases and J by 0 bases, with 4 bases left in between. The germline gives CDR1 SQVTM, CDR2 ANQGSEA. CDR3 nucleotide sequence: TGCAGCGTAGACAGCACAGATACGCAGTATTTT. It is translated as CSVDSTDTQYF.

This clone has just a few counts. At the DNA level, this CDR3 is encoded by other sequences in the same sample as well. The chain carries TRBV7-9 and TRBJ1-5; D not resolved. The germline V gene encodes CDR1 SEHNR and CDR2 FQNEAQ (reference sequence). V lost 5 bases to trimming and J lost 4 bases, with 6 bases between them. The CDR3 runs to 12 residues. The CDR3 protein is CASSPSNQPQHF. In DNA form, the CDR3 reads TGTGCCAGCAGCCCCTCTAATCAGCCCCAGCATTTT.

This clone occurred a few times. J is TRBJ1-4 and V is TRBV5-1, with D unresolved. V was shortened by 0 bases and J by 7 bases, with 7 bases between the two germline ends. The CDR3 is 13 amino acids. CDR1 SGHRS and CDR2 YFSETQ come from the germline V gene. Here the CDR3 reads CASSLGGSEKLFF. CDR3 DNA sequence: TGCGCCAGCAGCTTGGGTGGTAGTGAAAAACTGTTTTTT.

This clone came up a few times. V gene TRBV4-3 combines with J gene TRBJ2-5; D unclear. Germline V gene data show CDR1 as LGHNA and CDR2 as YSLEER. This CDR3 comprises 13 residues. Deletions cut 2 bases from V and 5 bases from J, with 9 bases between. CDR3 region: CASSQWLRETQYF. CDR3 nucleotides: TGCGCCAGCAGCCAATGGCTCCGGGAGACCCAGTACTTC.

The table lists this clone with a few counts. The chain links TRBV7-2 to TRBJ1-1; a possible D gene is TRBD1 (5 bases). Trimming stripped 5 bases from V and 1 base from J, with 8 bases between. The CDR3 has 13 amino acids. Per the germline V gene, CDR1 is SGHTA and CDR2 is FQGNSA. The CDR3 is CASSVGQNTEAFF. The CDR3 DNA is TGTGCCAGCAGCGTAGGACAGAACACTGAAGCTTTCTTT. Complete variable domain (other parts from reference TRBV7-2 and TRBJ1-1): GAGVSQSPSNKVTEKGKDVELRCDPISGHTALYWYRQSLGQGLEFLIYFQGNSAPDKSGLPSDRFSAERTGGSVSTLTIQRTQQEDSAVYLCASSVGQNTEAFFGQGTRLTVV.

This clone has a handful of counts. The J gene is TRBJ2-3, the V gene TRBV25-1; D is possibly TRBD2 (5 bases). Germline CDR1 and CDR2: MGHDK and SYGVNS. V lost 3 bases and J 1 base, leaving 11 bases between the germline ends. This CDR3 spans 15 amino acids. The CDR3: CASSESGIGTDTQYF. CDR3 nucleotide sequence: TGTGCCAGCAGTGAGTCCGGGATTGGCACAGATACGCAGTATTTT.

The V and J genes are TRBV13 and TRBJ2-2; D could derive from TRBD1 or TRBD2 (5 bases each). From germline, CDR1 is PRHDT and CDR2 FYEKMQ (reference sequence). Trimming took off 4 bases at V and 2 bases at J, with 14 bases between the two ends. The CDR3 consists of 16 residues. The CDR3 loop is CASSSYGTKNTGELFF. In DNA, the CDR3 is TGTGCCAGCAGCTCGTATGGGACCAAAAACACCGGGGAGCTGTTTTTT.

Only a few counts were recorded for this clone. Here the CDR3 reads CASRQSGTSGINEQFF. The CDR3 bases are TGTGCCAGTAGACAGTCCGGGACTAGCGGGATAAATGAGCAGTTCTTC. The V call is TRBV19, the J call TRBJ2-1; 13 positions match TRBD2. Trimming removed 6 bases from V and 7 bases from J; junction bases left unmatched: 9. The CDR3 extends over 16 amino acids. Germline V gene sequence: CDR1 LNHDA, CDR2 SQIVND (reference sequence).

This clone was seen a few times. The V call is TRBV6-6, the J call TRBJ2-7; 7 bases match TRBD1. The CDR3 has 13 amino acids. Trimming removed 5 bases from V and 3 bases from J; junction bases left unmatched: 4. Germline lookup yields CDR1 MNHNY and CDR2 SVGAGI (reference sequence). CDR3 loop: CASSKGQNYEQYF. CDR3 in DNA: TGTGCCAGCAGTAAGGGACAGAACTACGAGCAGTACTTC.

The chain has TRBV13 and TRBJ2-7, with D unresolved. Trimming pared 5 bases from V and 7 bases from J, leaving 15 bases between. CDR1 is PRHDT and CDR2 is FYEKMQ in the germline V gene (reference sequence). The CDR3 has 13 amino acids. CDR3 coding DNA: TGTGCCAGCAGCGCCACCCGAACGGCAGAGCAGTACTTC. Translated, it gives CASSATRTAEQYF.

The genes are TRBV9 and TRBJ2-1, with 7 bases matching TRBD1. The CDR3 extends over 14 amino acids. CDR1 SGDLS and CDR2 YYNGEE come from the germline V gene. V lost 2 bases to trimming and J lost 4 bases; unmatched junction nucleotides: 3. In nucleotides, the CDR3 is TGTGCCAGCAGCGTTGACAGGGCTTACAATGAGCAGTTCTTC. It codes for CASSVDRAYNEQFF.

The J gene is TRBJ2-6, the V gene TRBV18; possibly TRBD2 for D (5 bases). This CDR3 has 18 residues. Trimming left V 3 bases short and J 0 bases short, with 15 bases between. Per the germline V gene, CDR1 is KGHSH and CDR2 is LQKENI. The CDR3 loop is CASSPLNGGDSGANVLTF. CDR3 sequence (DNA): TGTGCCAGCTCACCCCTGAATGGAGGCGACTCTGGGGCCAACGTCCTGACTTTC.

This clone was counted between two and nine times. In the same sample, other DNA sequences code for this CDR3. J is TRBJ2-7 and V is TRBV28; D is possibly TRBD2 (6 bases). The CDR3 loop spans 12 amino acids. Deletions cut 8 bases from V and 2 bases from J, with 10 bases between. From germline, CDR1 is MDHEN and CDR2 SYDVKM. The CDR3 region is CASGTGAYEQYF. CDR3 nucleotide sequence: TGTGCCAGCGGGACTGGAGCCTACGAGCAGTACTTC.

The J gene is TRBJ2-4, the V gene TRBV19; no reliable D call. The CDR3 runs to 13 residues. Deletions cut 6 bases from V and 10 bases from J, with 16 bases between. Germline CDR1 and CDR2: LNHDA and SQIVND (reference sequence). In nucleotides, the CDR3 is TGTGCCAGTAGCAGAGCGCCGGGCTCGATTCAGTACTTC. It translates to CASSRAPGSIQYF.

The V and J genes are TRBV28 and TRBJ2-7, with D perhaps TRBD1 (6 bases). This CDR3 comprises 15 residues. Germline lookup yields CDR1 MDHEN and CDR2 SYDVKM. The germline V and J ends were trimmed by 2 bases and 5 bases, with 16 bases remaining between them. CDR3 loop: CASSLAWGRGHEQYF. CDR3 coding DNA: TGTGCCAGCAGTTTAGCGTGGGGCAGGGGACACGAGCAGTACTTC.

As to this clone: The same CDR3 also results from other DNA sequences found in this sample. V gene TRBV7-9 combines with J gene TRBJ2-2; 10 nucleotides match TRBD1. J was trimmed by 9 bases and V by 3 bases; bases with no gene match: 10. This CDR3 region has 16 residues. From germline, CDR1 is SEHNR and CDR2 FQNEAQ (reference sequence). This chain's CDR3 is CASSFTGTGVKRELFF. As DNA, the CDR3 is TGTGCCAGCAGCTTTACTGGGACAGGGGTAAAGCGGGAGCTGTTTTTT. Variable domain in full (rest from reference TRBV7-9 and TRBJ2-2): DTGVSQNPRHKITKRGQNVTFRCDPISEHNRLYWYRQTLGQGPEFLTYFQNEAQLEKSRLLSDRFSAERPKGSFSTLEIQRTEQGDSAMYLCASSFTGTGVKRELFFGEGSRLTVL.

The chain employs TRBV7-2 and TRBJ2-7; D is uncertain. With 5 bases removed from V and 0 bases from J, the gap between germline ends came to 17 bases. This CDR3 comprises 16 residues. Germline assignment: CDR1 SGHTA and CDR2 FQGNSA. The CDR3 loop is CASSRQSPVSSYEQYF. CDR3 bases: TGTGCCAGCAGCCGTCAAAGCCCAGTGAGCTCCTACGAGCAGTACTTC. Looking up the rest from reference TRBV7-2 and TRBJ2-7 gives the full variable domain: GAGVSQSPSNKVTEKGKDVELRCDPISGHTALYWYRQSLGQGLEFLIYFQGNSAPDKSGLPSDRFSAERTGGSVSTLTIQRTQQEDSAVYLCASSRQSPVSSYEQYFGPGTRLTVT.

The chain links TRBV15 to TRBJ1-2, with 12 bases matching TRBD1. Germline CDR1 is LNHNV and CDR2 is YYDKDF (reference sequence). V lost 0 bases and J lost 8; bases outside the gene matches: 10. The CDR3 consists of 17 residues. CDR3 nucleotide sequence: TGTGCCACCAGCAGAGATCGTCTGGGACAGGGGGCATTAGGCTACACCTTC. This encodes CATSRDRLGQGALGYTF.

This clone showed up just a few times. The conserved phenylalanine or tryptophan is not found at the CDR3 terminus, so this likely reflects a read error. The DNA is omitted, as the CDR3 cannot be located on it reliably, and the CDR3 follows TCRdb's listing. This chain links TRBV7-4 with TRBJ2-3; the table gives TRBD2 as D, unverified against the DNA. The CDR3 extends over 10 residues, inclusive of both ends. Germline V gene data show CDR1 as SGHVT and CDR2 as SQSDAQ. The chain's CDR3 is CASSSGGAAL.

This clone was counted between two and nine times. Other DNA sequences in this sample translate to the same CDR3. The chain combines TRBV5-1 with TRBJ1-5; 8 bases are shared with TRBD1. This CDR3 has 14 amino acids. Trimming took 0 bases from V and 5 from J; bases not matched to a gene: 1. Per germline, CDR1 SGHRS and CDR2 YFSETQ. The CDR3 DNA reads as TGCGCCAGCAGCTTGGCAGGGGGCTATCAGCCCCAGCATTTT. Protein product: CASSLAGGYQPQHF.

The chain is built from TRBV25-1 and TRBJ2-2; 9 bases are a match to TRBD2. This CDR3 region has 16 residues. V gave up 3 bases and J gave up 2 bases; unmatched junction bases: 4. Germline V gene lookup returns CDR1 MGHDK and CDR2 SYGVNS. The CDR3 DNA reads as TGTGCCAGCAGTGATACTAGCGGGCCTAACACCGGGGAGCTGTTTTTT. Translating gives CASSDTSGPNTGELFF.

This clone was seen a few times. This chain connects TRBV6-5 to TRBJ2-3, with TRBD1 identical over 8 bases. Germline V gene sequence: CDR1 MNHEY, CDR2 SVGAGI. The CDR3 covers 14 residues. V was pared by 6 bases and J by 1 base, with 3 bases of the junction left unmatched. The CDR3 sequence: CASSRGQGTDTQYF. The CDR3 DNA sequence: TGTGCCAGCAGCCGGGGACAGGGCACAGATACGCAGTATTTT.

This clone was detected once. The chain employs TRBV4-2 and TRBJ2-7; D is perhaps TRBD1 (5 bases). V lost 5 bases and J 4 bases, leaving 18 bases between the germline ends. This CDR3 region has 15 residues. The V gene's germline CDR1 is LGHNA and CDR2 YNFKEQ. CDR3 in amino acids: CASSKVAGNSYEQYF. The DNA of the CDR3 is TGTGCCAGCAGCAAAGTGGCAGGGAATAGTTACGAGCAGTACTTC.